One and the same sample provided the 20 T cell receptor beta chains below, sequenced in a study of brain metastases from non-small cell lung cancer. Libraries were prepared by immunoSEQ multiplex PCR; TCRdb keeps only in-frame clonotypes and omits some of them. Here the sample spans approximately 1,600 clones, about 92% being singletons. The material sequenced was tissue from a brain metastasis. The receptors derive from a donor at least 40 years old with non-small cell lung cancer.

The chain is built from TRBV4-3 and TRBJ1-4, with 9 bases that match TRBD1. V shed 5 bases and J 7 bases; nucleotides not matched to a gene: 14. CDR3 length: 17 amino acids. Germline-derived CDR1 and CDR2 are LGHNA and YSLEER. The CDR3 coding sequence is TGCGCCAGCAGCGACGGAAGAGGGACAGGGATGGTTGAAAAACTGTTTTTT. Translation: CASSDGRGTGMVEKLFF.

Here the CDR3 reads CASRLRTEAFF. DNA of the CDR3: TGTGCCAGCAGGCTAAGGACTGAAGCTTTCTTT. This sequence joins TRBV28 and TRBJ1-1; no definite D call. The CDR3 contains 11 residues. The germline V and J ends were trimmed by 6 bases and 5 bases, with 7 bases remaining between them. The germline CDR1 and CDR2 sequences are MDHEN and SYDVKM.

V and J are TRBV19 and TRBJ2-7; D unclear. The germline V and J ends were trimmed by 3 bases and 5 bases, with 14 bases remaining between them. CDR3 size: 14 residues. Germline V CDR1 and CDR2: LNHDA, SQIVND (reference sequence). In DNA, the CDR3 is TGTGCCAGTAGTATCGTAGGGCCCGTCGACGAGCAGTACTTC. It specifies CASSIVGPVDEQYF. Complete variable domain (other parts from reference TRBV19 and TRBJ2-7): DGGITQSPKYLFRKEGQNVTLSCEQNLNHDAMYWYRQDPGQGLRLIYYSQIVNDFQKGDIAEGYSVSREKKESFPLTVTSAQKNPTAFYLCASSIVGPVDEQYFGPGTRLTVT.

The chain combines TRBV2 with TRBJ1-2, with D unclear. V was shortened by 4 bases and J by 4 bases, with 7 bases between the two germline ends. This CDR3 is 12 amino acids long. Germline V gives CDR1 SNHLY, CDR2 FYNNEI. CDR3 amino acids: CASSVEGYGYTF. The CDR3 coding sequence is TGTGCCAGCAGTGTTGAGGGCTATGGCTACACCTTC.

In DNA form, the CDR3 reads TGTGCCAGCAGCTTAGTTAGGGTAGCCAGAAGCACAGATACGCAGTATTTT. It encodes CASSLVRVARSTDTQYF. The V call is TRBV5-6, the J call TRBJ2-3; no definite D call. The CDR3 has 17 amino acids. V gave up 2 bases and J gave up 0 bases, with 16 bases separating them. The germline gives CDR1 SGHDT, CDR2 YYEEEE.

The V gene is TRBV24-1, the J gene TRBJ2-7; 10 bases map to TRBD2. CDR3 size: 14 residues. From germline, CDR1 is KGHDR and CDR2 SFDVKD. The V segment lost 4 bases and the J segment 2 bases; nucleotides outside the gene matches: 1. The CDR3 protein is CATSESGGAYEQYF. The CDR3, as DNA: TGTGCCACCAGTGAAAGCGGGGGGGCCTACGAGCAGTACTTC.

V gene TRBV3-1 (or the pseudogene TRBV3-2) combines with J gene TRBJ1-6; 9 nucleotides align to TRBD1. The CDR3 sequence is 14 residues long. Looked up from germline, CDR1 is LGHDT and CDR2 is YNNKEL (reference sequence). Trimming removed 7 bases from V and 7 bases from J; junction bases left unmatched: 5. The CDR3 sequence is CASIKTGGNSPLHF. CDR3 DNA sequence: TGTGCCAGCATCAAGACAGGGGGGAATTCACCCCTCCACTTT.

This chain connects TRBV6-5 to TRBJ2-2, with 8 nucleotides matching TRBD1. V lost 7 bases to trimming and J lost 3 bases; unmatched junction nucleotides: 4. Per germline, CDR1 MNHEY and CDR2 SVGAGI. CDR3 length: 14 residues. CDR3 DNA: TGTGCCAGCAAGGGGACAGGCTACACCGGGGAGCTGTTTTTT. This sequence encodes CASKGTGYTGELFF.

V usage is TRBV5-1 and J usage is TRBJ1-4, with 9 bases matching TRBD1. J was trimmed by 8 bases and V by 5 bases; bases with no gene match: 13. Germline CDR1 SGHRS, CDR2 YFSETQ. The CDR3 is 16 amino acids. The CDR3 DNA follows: TGCGCCAGCAGTTCCGGGACAGGGCCTCCCGGGGAAAAACTGTTTTTT. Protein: CASSSGTGPPGEKLFF.

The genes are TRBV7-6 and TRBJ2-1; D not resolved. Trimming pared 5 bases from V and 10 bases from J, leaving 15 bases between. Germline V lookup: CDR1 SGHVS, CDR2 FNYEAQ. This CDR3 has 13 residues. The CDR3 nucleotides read TGTGCCAGCAGCCGGTCGGATATATACGAGCAGTTCTTC. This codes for CASSRSDIYEQFF.

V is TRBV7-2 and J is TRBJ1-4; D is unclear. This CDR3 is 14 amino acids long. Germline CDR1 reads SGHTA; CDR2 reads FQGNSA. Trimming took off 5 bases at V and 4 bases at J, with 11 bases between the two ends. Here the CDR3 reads CASSPGLGNEKLFF. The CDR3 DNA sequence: TGTGCCAGCAGCCCGGGGTTAGGTAATGAAAAACTGTTTTTT.

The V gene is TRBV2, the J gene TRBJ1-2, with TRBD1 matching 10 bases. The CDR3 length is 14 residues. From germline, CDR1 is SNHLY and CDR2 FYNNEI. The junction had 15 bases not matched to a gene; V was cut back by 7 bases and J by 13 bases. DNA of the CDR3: TGTGCCAGCACCTTAAGCCGGGACAGGGGTTTTTTCACCTTC. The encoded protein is CASTLSRDRGFFTF.

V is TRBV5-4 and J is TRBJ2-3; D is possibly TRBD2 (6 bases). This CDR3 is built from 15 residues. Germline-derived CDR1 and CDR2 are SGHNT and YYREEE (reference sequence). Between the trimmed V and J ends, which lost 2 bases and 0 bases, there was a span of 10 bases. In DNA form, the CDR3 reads TGTGCCAGCAGCTTAGGCGGGACTAGCACAGATACGCAGTATTTT. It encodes CASSLGGTSTDTQYF.

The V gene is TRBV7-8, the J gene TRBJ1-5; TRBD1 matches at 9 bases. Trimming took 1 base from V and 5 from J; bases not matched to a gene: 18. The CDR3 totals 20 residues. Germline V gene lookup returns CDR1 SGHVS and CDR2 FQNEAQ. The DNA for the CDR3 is TGTGCCAGCAGCTTAGTGGCAGGACAGGGGCCTCCCACTCCTTATCAGCCCCAGCATTTT. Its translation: CASSLVAGQGPPTPYQPQHF. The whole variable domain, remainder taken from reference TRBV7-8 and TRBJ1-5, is GAGVSQSPRYKVAKRGQDVALRCDPISGHVSLFWYQQALGQGPEFLTYFQNEAQLDKSGLPSDRFFAERPEGSVSTLKIQRTQQEDSAVYLCASSLVAGQGPPTPYQPQHFGDGTRLSIL.

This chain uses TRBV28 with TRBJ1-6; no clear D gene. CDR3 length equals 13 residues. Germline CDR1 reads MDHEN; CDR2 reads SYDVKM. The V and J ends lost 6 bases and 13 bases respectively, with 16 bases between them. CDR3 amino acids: CASSADSGNPLHF. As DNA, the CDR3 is TGTGCCAGCAGCGCCGACTCGGGTAACCCCCTCCACTTT.

This chain's CDR3 is CSYAGTGGYEQYF. The CDR3 nucleotides are TGCAGCTATGCCGGGACAGGGGGGTACGAGCAGTACTTC. The chain is built from TRBV29-1 and TRBJ2-7; 11 bases line up with TRBD1. Germline V gives CDR1 SQVTM, CDR2 ANQGSEA. Trimming removed 8 bases from V and 4 bases from J; junction bases left unmatched: 7. The CDR3 has 13 amino acids.

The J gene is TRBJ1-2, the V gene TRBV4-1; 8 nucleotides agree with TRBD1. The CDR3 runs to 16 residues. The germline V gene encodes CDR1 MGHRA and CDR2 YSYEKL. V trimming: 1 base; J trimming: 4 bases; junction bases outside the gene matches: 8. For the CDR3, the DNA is TGCGCCAGCAGCCAAGTGGCGACAGGGGATTTCTATGGCTACACCTTC. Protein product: CASSQVATGDFYGYTF.

CDR3 DNA: TGTGCCAGCAGCTCCCACAGGGATAGCAATCAGCCCCAGCATTTT. This encodes CASSSHRDSNQPQHF. The chain uses TRBV21-1 and TRBJ1-5; the table's D gene call, TRBD1, was not cross checked with the DNA. TRBV21-1 is marked as a pseudogene. The CDR3 runs 15 residues.

CDR3 coding DNA: TGTGCCAGCAGCCGGGGGTCTACCTATGGCTACACCTTC. This codes for CASSRGSTYGYTF. The genes are TRBV12-3 or TRBV12-4 and TRBJ1-2, with D tentatively TRBD1 (5 bases). The V end lost 6 bases, the J end lost 4 bases, and 12 bases lay between the germline ends. The CDR3 length is 13 residues.

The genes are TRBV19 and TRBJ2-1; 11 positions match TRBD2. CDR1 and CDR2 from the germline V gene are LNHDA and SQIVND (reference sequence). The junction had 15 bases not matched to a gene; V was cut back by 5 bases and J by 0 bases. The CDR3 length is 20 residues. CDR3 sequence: CASSAPRGTSGGNSYNEQFF. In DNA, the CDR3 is TGTGCCAGTAGTGCCCCCAGGGGTACTAGCGGGGGAAACTCCTACAATGAGCAGTTCTTC. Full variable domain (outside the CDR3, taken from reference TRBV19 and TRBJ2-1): DGGITQSPKYLFRKEGQNVTLSCEQNLNHDAMYWYRQDPGQGLRLIYYSQIVNDFQKGDIAEGYSVSREKKESFPLTVTSAQKNPTAFYLCASSAPRGTSGGNSYNEQFFGPGTRLTVL.